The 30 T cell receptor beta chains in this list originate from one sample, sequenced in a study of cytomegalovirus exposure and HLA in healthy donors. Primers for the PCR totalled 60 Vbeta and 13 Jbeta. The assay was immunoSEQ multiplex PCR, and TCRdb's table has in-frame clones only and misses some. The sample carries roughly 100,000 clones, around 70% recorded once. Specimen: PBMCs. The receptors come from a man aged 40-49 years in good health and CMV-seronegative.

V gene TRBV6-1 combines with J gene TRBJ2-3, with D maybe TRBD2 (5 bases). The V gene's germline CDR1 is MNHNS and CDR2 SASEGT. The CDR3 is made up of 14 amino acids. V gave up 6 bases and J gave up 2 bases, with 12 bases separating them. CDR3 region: CASSLNGDTDTQYF. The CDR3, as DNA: TGTGCCAGCAGCCTAAACGGGGACACAGATACGCAGTATTTT.

CDR3 sequence: CASSSGTGELFF. DNA for the CDR3: TGTGCCAGCAGTTCCGGCACCGGGGAGCTGTTTTTT. The chain employs TRBV27 and TRBJ2-2; unclear D gene. Germline-derived CDR1 and CDR2 are MNHEY and SMNVEV (reference sequence). This CDR3 region has 12 residues. The germline V and J ends were trimmed by 4 bases and 4 bases, with 4 bases remaining between them.

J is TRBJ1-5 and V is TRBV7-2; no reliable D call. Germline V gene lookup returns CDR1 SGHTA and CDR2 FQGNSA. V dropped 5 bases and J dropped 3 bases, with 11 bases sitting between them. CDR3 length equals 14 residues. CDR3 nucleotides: TGTGCCAGCAGCACTCGACGGGACAATCAGCCCCAGCATTTT. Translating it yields CASSTRRDNQPQHF.

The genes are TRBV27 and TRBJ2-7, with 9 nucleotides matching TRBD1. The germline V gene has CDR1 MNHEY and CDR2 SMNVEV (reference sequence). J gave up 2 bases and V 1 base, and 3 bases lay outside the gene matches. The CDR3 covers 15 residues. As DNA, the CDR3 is TGTGCCAGCAGTTTATATGGGACAGGGACCTACGAGCAGTACTTC. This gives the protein CASSLYGTGTYEQYF.

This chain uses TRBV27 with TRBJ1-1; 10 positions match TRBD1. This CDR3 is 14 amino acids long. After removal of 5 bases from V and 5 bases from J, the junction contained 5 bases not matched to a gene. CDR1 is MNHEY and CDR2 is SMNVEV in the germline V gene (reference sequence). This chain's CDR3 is CASSPGTGVTEAFF. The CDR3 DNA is TGTGCCAGCAGTCCCGGGACAGGGGTAACTGAAGCTTTCTTT.

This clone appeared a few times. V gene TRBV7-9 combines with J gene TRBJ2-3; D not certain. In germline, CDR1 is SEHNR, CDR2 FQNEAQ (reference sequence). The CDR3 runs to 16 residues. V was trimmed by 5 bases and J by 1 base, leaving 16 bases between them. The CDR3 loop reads CASSPSRLDRTDTQYF. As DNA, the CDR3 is TGTGCCAGCAGCCCGTCAAGATTAGATCGCACAGATACGCAGTATTTT.

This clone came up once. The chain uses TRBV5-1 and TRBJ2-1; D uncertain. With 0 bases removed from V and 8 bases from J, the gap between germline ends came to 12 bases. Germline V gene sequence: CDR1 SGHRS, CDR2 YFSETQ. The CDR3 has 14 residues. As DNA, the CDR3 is TGCGCCAGCAGCTTGGTTCAGGCGACCTATGAGCAGTTCTTC. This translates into CASSLVQATYEQFF.

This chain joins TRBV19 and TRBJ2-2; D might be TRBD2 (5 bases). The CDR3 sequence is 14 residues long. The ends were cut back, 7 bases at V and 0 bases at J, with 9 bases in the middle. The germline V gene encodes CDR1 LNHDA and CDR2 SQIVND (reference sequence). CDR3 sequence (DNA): TGTGCCAGTACCGGGGAAGCGAACACCGGGGAGCTGTTTTTT. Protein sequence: CASTGEANTGELFF.

For the CDR3, the DNA is TGTGCCAGCAGCAAAGTTGACAGGGGGCAACCAGATACGCAGTATTTT. This encodes CASSKVDRGQPDTQYF. V usage is TRBV21-1 and J usage is TRBJ2-3; the tabulated D call, TRBD1, remains unverified against the DNA. TRBV21-1 is a known pseudogene. The CDR3 loop spans 16 amino acids.

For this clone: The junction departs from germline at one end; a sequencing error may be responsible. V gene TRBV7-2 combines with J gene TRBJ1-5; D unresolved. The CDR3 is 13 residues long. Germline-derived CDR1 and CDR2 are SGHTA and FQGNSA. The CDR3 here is CASSLVRADPRHF. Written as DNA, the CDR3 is TGTGCCAGCAGCTTAGTGAGGGCAGACCCCCGGCATTTT. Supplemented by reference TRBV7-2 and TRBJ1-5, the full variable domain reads GAGVSQSPSNKVTEKGKDVELRCDPISGHTALYWYRQSLGQGLEFLIYFQGNSAPDKSGLPSDRFSAERTGGSVSTLTIQRTQQEDSAVYLCASSLVRADPRHFGDGTRLSIL.

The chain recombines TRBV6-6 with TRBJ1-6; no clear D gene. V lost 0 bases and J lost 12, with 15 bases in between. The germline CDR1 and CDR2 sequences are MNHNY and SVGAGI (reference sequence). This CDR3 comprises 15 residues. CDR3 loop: CASSYSGGPGIPLHF. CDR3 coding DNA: TGTGCCAGCAGTTACTCCGGCGGCCCCGGGATACCCCTCCACTTT.

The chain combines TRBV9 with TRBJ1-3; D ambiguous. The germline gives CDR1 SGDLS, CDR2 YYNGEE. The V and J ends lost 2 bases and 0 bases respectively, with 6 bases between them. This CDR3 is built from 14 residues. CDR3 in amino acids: CASSVQDSGNTIYF. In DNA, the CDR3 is TGTGCCAGCAGCGTCCAGGACTCTGGAAACACCATATATTTT.

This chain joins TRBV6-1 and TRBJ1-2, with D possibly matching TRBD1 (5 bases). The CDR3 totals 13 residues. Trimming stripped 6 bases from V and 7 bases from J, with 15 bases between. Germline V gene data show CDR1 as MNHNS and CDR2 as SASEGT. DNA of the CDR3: TGTGCCAGCAGCCACGCTGGCGGGGCTGGCTACACCTTC. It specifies CASSHAGGAGYTF.

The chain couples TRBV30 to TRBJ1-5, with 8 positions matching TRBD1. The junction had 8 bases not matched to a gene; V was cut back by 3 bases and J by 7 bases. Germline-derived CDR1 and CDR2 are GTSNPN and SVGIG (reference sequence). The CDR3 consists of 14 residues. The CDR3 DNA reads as TGTGCCTGGAGCCCCGGACAGGGTGGACAGCCCCAGCATTTT. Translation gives CAWSPGQGGQPQHF.

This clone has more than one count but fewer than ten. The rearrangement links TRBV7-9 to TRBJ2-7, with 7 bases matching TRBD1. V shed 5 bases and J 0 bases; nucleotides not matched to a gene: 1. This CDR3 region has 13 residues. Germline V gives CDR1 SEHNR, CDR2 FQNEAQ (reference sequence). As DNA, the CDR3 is TGTGCCAGCAGCGGACAGGTCTCCTACGAGCAGTACTTC. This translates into CASSGQVSYEQYF.

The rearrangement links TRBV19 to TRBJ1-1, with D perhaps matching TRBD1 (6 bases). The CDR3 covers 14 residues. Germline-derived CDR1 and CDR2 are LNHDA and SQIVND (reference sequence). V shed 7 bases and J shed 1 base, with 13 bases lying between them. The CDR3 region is CASTPGQRNTEAFF. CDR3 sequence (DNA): TGTGCCAGTACCCCAGGACAGCGGAACACTGAAGCTTTCTTT. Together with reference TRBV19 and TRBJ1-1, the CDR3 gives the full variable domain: DGGITQSPKYLFRKEGQNVTLSCEQNLNHDAMYWYRQDPGQGLRLIYYSQIVNDFQKGDIAEGYSVSREKKESFPLTVTSAQKNPTAFYLCASTPGQRNTEAFFGQGTRLTVV.

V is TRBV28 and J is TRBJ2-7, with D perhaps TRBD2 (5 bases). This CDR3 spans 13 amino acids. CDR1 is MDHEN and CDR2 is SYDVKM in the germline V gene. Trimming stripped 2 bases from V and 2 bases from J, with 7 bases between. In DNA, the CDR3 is TGTGCCAGCAGTTTAAACGGGGCCTACGAGCAGTACTTC. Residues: CASSLNGAYEQYF.

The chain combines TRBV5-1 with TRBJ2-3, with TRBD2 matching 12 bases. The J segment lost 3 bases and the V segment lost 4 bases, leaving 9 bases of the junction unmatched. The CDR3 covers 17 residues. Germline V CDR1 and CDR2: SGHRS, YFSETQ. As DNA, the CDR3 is TGCGCCAGCAGCCCCCTCCTAGCGGGGGGGCGGACAGATACGCAGTATTTT. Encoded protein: CASSPLLAGGRTDTQYF.

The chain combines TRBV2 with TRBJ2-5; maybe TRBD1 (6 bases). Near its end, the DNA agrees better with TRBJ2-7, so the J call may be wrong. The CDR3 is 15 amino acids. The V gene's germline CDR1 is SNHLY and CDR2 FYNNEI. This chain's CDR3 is CASSDLQGSSYEQYF. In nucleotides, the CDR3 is TGTGCCAGCAGTGATCTGCAGGGGAGCTCCTACGAGCAGTACTTC.

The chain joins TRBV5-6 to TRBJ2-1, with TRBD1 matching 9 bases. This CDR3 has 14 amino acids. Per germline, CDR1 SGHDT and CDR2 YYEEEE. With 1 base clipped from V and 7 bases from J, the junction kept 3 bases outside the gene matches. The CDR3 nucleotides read TGTGCCAGCAGCTTGCCGGACAGGGGTAATGAGCAGTTCTTC. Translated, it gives CASSLPDRGNEQFF.

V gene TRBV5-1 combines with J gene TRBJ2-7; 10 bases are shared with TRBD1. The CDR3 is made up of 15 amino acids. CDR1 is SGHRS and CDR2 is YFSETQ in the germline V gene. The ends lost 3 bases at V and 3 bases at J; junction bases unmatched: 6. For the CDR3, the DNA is TGCGCCAGCAGCTCCTCGGGACAGGGGTTCTACGAGCAGTACTTC. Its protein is CASSSSGQGFYEQYF.

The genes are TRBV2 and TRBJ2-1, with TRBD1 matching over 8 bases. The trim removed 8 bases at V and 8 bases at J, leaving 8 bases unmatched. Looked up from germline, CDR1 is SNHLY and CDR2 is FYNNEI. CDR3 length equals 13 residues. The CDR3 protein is CASETGARYEQFF. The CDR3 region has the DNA TGTGCCAGCGAGACAGGGGCAAGGTATGAGCAGTTCTTC.

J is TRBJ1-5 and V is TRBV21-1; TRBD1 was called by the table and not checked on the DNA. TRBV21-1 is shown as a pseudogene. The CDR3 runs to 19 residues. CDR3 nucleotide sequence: TGTGCCAGCAGCAAAGTAGGGAACAGGGGGGAGTATAGCAATCAGCCCCAGCATTTT. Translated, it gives CASSKVGNRGEYSNQPQHF.

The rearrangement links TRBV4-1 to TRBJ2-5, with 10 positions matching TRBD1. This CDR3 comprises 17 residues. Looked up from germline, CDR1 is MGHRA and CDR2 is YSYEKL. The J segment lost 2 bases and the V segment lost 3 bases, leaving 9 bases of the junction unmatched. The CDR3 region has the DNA TGCGCCAGCAGCCAGCCGGGACAGGGGTCAATTCAAGAGACCCAGTACTTC. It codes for CASSQPGQGSIQETQYF.

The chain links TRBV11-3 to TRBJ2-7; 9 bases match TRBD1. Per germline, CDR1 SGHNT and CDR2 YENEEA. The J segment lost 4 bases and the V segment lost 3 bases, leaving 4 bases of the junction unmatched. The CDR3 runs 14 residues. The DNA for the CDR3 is TGTGCCAGCAGCTTCTGGGACAGGGAGTACGAGCAGTACTTC. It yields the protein CASSFWDREYEQYF.

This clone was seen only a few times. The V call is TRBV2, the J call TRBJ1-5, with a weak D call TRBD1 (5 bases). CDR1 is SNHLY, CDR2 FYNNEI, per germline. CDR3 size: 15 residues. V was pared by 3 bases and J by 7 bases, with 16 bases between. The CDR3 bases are TGTGCCAGCAGTGAGTTCAGGGATAATTTGCAGCCCCAGCATTTT. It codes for CASSEFRDNLQPQHF.

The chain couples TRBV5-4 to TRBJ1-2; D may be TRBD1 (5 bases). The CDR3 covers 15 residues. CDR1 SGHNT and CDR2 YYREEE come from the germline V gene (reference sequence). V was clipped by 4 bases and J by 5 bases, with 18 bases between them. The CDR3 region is CASSPPGYVRYGYTF. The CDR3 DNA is TGTGCCAGCAGCCCCCCAGGGTACGTTCGGTATGGCTACACCTTC.

CDR3 in DNA: TGTGCCAGCAGTTACTCGTCAGGACAGGGGGCTTACGAGCAGTACTTC. Translated, it gives CASSYSSGQGAYEQYF. The rearrangement uses TRBV6-5 and TRBJ2-7, with 11 nucleotides matching TRBD1. Trimming removed 0 bases from V and 4 bases from J; junction bases left unmatched: 5. The CDR3 contains 16 residues. Germline V lookup: CDR1 MNHEY, CDR2 SVGAGI.

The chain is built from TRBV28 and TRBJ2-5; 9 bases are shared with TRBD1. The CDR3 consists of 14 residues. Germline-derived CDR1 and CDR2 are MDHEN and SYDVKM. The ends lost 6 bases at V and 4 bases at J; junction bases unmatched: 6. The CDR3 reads CASSLDRGGETQYF. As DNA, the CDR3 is TGTGCCAGCAGCCTGGACAGGGGTGGAGAGACCCAGTACTTC.

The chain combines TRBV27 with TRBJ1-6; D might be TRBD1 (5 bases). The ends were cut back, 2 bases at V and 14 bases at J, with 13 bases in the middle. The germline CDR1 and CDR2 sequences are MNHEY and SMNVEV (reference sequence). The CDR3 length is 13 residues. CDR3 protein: CASSLQGAGALHF. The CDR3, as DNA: TGTGCCAGCAGTTTACAAGGGGCGGGGGCCCTCCACTTT.